These 32 T cell receptor beta chains originate from one sample sequenced in a study of blood T cell repertoires in COVID-19. TCRdb's table, derived via immunoSEQ multiplex PCR, lists solely in-frame clones and lacks some. This sample yields more than 200,000 clones, of which 85% to 95% are seen a single time; under 2.5% belongs to the top ten. The sequenced material came from PBMCs or T cells enriched from blood (not recorded which). Receptors were obtained from a woman between 18 and 29 years old who had recovered from COVID-19.

The chain recombines TRBV11-3 with TRBJ2-1; TRBD1 aligns across 9 bases. The junction had 7 bases not matched to a gene; V was cut back by 3 bases and J by 4 bases. The CDR3 has 16 amino acids. Germline-derived CDR1 and CDR2 are SGHNT and YENEEA. DNA of the CDR3: TGTGCCAGCAGCTTCACCGGGACAGGGCCATACAATGAGCAGTTCTTC. This codes for CASSFTGTGPYNEQFF.

The CDR3 sequence: CASSLLAGGLYEQYF. CDR3 coding DNA: TGTGCCAGCAGTTTGCTTGCGGGAGGCCTCTACGAGCAGTACTTC. J is TRBJ2-7 and V is TRBV28; 8 bases are shared with TRBD2. This CDR3 is 15 amino acids long. With 3 bases clipped from V and 3 bases from J, the junction kept 7 bases outside the gene matches. Germline CDR1 reads MDHEN; CDR2 reads SYDVKM.

This clone has only one observation. The chain uses TRBV7-8 and TRBJ2-7, with a weak D call TRBD2 (6 bases). This CDR3 spans 15 amino acids. Trimming stripped 5 bases from V and 4 bases from J, with 18 bases between. Germline CDR1 SGHVS, CDR2 FQNEAQ. CDR3 nucleotide sequence: TGTGCCAGCAGCCCCGGCGCGGGGCAGAGGTACGAGCAGTACTTC. Its translation: CASSPGAGQRYEQYF.

The V and J genes are TRBV6-5 and TRBJ1-2; D not resolved. The CDR3 extends over 13 amino acids. CDR1 is MNHEY, CDR2 SVGAGI, per germline. V was pared by 8 bases and J by 6 bases, with 16 bases between. The CDR3 DNA sequence: TGTGCCAGCCTCGGGGTGGGCCCCAATGGCTACACCTTC. This encodes CASLGVGPNGYTF.

V is TRBV5-1 and J is TRBJ1-4; D is unresolved. Trimming removed 4 bases at V and 5 bases at J, with 24 bases between. Germline CDR1 reads SGHRS; CDR2 reads YFSETQ. The CDR3 runs 18 residues. CDR3: CASSRTALTSGGNEKLFF. DNA for the CDR3: TGCGCCAGCAGCCGAACCGCACTTACCTCTGGAGGCAATGAAAAACTGTTTTTT. Full variable domain (rest looked up from reference TRBV5-1 and TRBJ1-4): KAGVTQTPRYLIKTRGQQVTLSCSPISGHRSVSWYQQTPGQGLQFLFEYFSETQRNKGNFPGRFSGRQFSNSRSEMNVSTLELGDSALYLCASSRTALTSGGNEKLFFGSGTQLSVL.

This clone is a singleton in its sample. This sequence joins TRBV9 and TRBJ2-5; D might be TRBD2 (7 bases). V was shortened by 7 bases and J by 5 bases, with 15 bases between the two germline ends. Germline CDR1 and CDR2: SGDLS and YYNGEE. The CDR3 consists of 13 residues. The CDR3 protein is CASGEGVGETQYF. CDR3 sequence (DNA): TGTGCCAGCGGGGAGGGGGTAGGGGAGACCCAGTACTTC. The full variable domain, in which reference TRBV9 and TRBJ2-5 provide the parts outside the CDR3, is DSGVTQTPKHLITATGQRVTLRCSPRSGDLSVYWYQQSLDQGLQFLIQYYNGEERAKGNILERFSAQQFPDLHSELNLSSLELGDSALYFCASGEGVGETQYFGPGTRLLVL.

The rearrangement uses TRBV5-1 and TRBJ1-2; D gene ambiguous. Trimming took off 0 bases at V and 0 bases at J, with 9 bases between the two ends. The CDR3 has 15 amino acids. CDR1 and CDR2 from the germline V gene are SGHRS and YFSETQ. CDR3: CASSLGRGTNYGYTF. As DNA, the CDR3 is TGCGCCAGCAGCTTGGGACGGGGAACTAACTATGGCTACACCTTC.

The J gene is TRBJ1-5, the V gene TRBV3-1 (or the pseudogene TRBV3-2); 7 bases match TRBD1. CDR1 LGHDT and CDR2 YNNKEL come from the germline V gene (reference sequence). Trimming removed 2 bases from V and 6 bases from J; junction bases left unmatched: 10. The length of the CDR3 is 16 residues. CDR3 residues: CASSQSVGGGGQPQHF. The CDR3 nucleotides read TGTGCCAGCAGCCAAAGTGTAGGGGGCGGTGGTCAGCCCCAGCATTTT.

This sequence joins TRBV7-9 and TRBJ2-3; 8 bases line up with TRBD2. The V gene end was trimmed by 5 bases and the J gene end by 8 bases; junction bases not matched to a gene: 9. The germline V gene has CDR1 SEHNR and CDR2 FQNEAQ (reference sequence). This CDR3 has 14 amino acids. The DNA for the CDR3 is TGTGCCAGCAGCCACCCGGGGGGGCGAGGTACGCAGTATTTT. It encodes CASSHPGGRGTQYF.

The count of this clone is one. The chain couples TRBV27 to TRBJ1-1; 8 bases match TRBD1. In germline, CDR1 is MNHEY, CDR2 SMNVEV (reference sequence). CDR3 length: 12 residues. V trimming: 6 bases; J trimming: 3 bases; junction bases outside the gene matches: 0. The CDR3 nucleotides read TGTGCCAGCAGGACAGGGGACACTGAAGCTTTCTTT. This codes for CASRTGDTEAFF.

The chain joins TRBV18 to TRBJ2-1, with 7 bases aligning to TRBD2. V was clipped by 0 bases and J by 10 bases; unmatched bases: 9. The CDR3 is made up of 15 amino acids. Germline V lookup: CDR1 KGHSH, CDR2 LQKENI. The CDR3, as DNA: TGTGCCAGCTCACCACCCACTAGCGTTCGGGGGGAGCAGTTCTTC. It encodes CASSPPTSVRGEQFF.

The V gene is TRBV19, the J gene TRBJ1-2; the D gene is possibly TRBD1 (5 bases). The CDR3 consists of 14 residues. The germline gives CDR1 LNHDA, CDR2 SQIVND (reference sequence). Trimming removed 4 bases at V and 1 base at J, with 10 bases between. The CDR3 DNA follows: TGTGCCAGTAGTACACAGGTCCTTAACTATGGCTACACCTTC. Its protein product is CASSTQVLNYGYTF. The full variable domain, its missing parts supplied by reference TRBV19 and TRBJ1-2, is DGGITQSPKYLFRKEGQNVTLSCEQNLNHDAMYWYRQDPGQGLRLIYYSQIVNDFQKGDIAEGYSVSREKKESFPLTVTSAQKNPTAFYLCASSTQVLNYGYTFGSGTRLTVV.

The CDR3 spells CASSGRLAGETQYF. The CDR3 nucleotides are TGTGCCAGTAGTGGTCGGCTAGCGGGGGAGACCCAGTACTTC. The chain links TRBV19 to TRBJ2-5; 9 bases fit TRBD2. Trimming at V came to 5 bases and at J to 5 bases, leaving 6 bases not matched to a gene. CDR3 size: 14 residues. Per the germline V gene, CDR1 is LNHDA and CDR2 is SQIVND (reference sequence).

The genes are TRBV6-5 and TRBJ1-2; D is unresolved. Germline assignment: CDR1 MNHEY and CDR2 SVGAGI. This CDR3 comprises 13 residues. V lost 5 bases and J 2 bases, leaving 9 bases between the germline ends. The CDR3 coding sequence is TGTGCCAGCAGTCTCGACAAGAACTATGGCTACACCTTC. Its protein is CASSLDKNYGYTF.

This chain joins TRBV6-5 and TRBJ1-1; D is perhaps TRBD1 (6 bases). V lost 7 bases and J 4 bases, leaving 19 bases between the germline ends. In germline, CDR1 is MNHEY, CDR2 SVGAGI. The CDR3 loop spans 15 amino acids. CDR3 coding DNA: TGTGCCAGCATTTCGGGGGGCCTCACCTTCACTGAAGCTTTCTTT. It codes for CASISGGLTFTEAFF.

This chain uses TRBV7-9 with TRBJ2-3, with unresolved D. Germline CDR1 reads SEHNR; CDR2 reads FQNEAQ (reference sequence). V shed 5 bases and J shed 3 bases, with 6 bases lying between them. This CDR3 is 12 amino acids long. The CDR3 reads CASSQNTDTQYF. DNA for the CDR3: TGTGCCAGCAGCCAAAATACAGATACGCAGTATTTT.

This sequence joins TRBV5-4 and TRBJ1-1; D is perhaps TRBD1 (6 bases). Germline CDR1 is SGHNT and CDR2 is YYREEE (reference sequence). The ends were cut back, 1 base at V and 4 bases at J, with 17 bases in the middle. This CDR3 has 16 amino acids. CDR3 loop: CASSLPPGGGFTEAFF. In DNA, the CDR3 is TGTGCCAGCAGCTTGCCCCCGGGGGGGGGCTTCACTGAAGCTTTCTTT.

This rearrangement joins TRBV2 to TRBJ1-3; D is possibly TRBD1 (5 bases). V lost 7 bases, J lost 7 bases, and 14 bases lay in between. CDR3 length equals 13 residues. In germline, CDR1 is SNHLY, CDR2 FYNNEI. The CDR3 bases are TGTGCCAGCATGTGGCAGGGTAGGAACACCATATATTTT. Its protein product is CASMWQGRNTIYF.

The V gene is TRBV24-1, the J gene TRBJ1-6; D gene unclear. V shed 9 bases and J shed 11 bases, with 7 bases lying between them. Germline V CDR1 and CDR2: KGHDR, SFDVKD. The CDR3 is 10 amino acids. The CDR3 region is CATSRTPLHF. The CDR3 DNA follows: TGTGCCACCTCGAGGACACCCCTCCACTTT.

The gene calls are TRBV5-1 and TRBJ2-5, with D possibly TRBD1 on 5 matching bases. The length of the CDR3 is 15 residues. The germline V gene encodes CDR1 SGHRS and CDR2 YFSETQ. Trimming pared 2 bases from V and 4 bases from J, leaving 15 bases between. The CDR3 here is CASSFQTSGLETQYF. In DNA, the CDR3 is TGCGCCAGCAGCTTCCAAACCTCAGGGTTAGAGACCCAGTACTTC.

The V gene is TRBV4-1, the J gene TRBJ1-1; no reliable D call. CDR3 length: 16 amino acids. Trimming took 1 base from V and 4 from J, leaving 16 bases between them. Per the germline V gene, CDR1 is MGHRA and CDR2 is YSYEKL. The CDR3 DNA sequence: TGCGCCAGCAGCCAAGGATGGATAGAAGAGGTCACTGAAGCTTTCTTT. Translation gives CASSQGWIEEVTEAFF.

This clone was counted once. The chain is built from TRBV6-4 and TRBJ1-2; weak D call: TRBD1 (5 bases). The germline V and J ends were trimmed by 3 bases and 3 bases, with 5 bases remaining between them. The CDR3 covers 12 residues. The V gene's germline CDR1 is MRHNA and CDR2 SNTAGT. CDR3 sequence: CASSEGDYGYTF. The CDR3 DNA reads TGTGCCAGCAGTGAAGGGGACTATGGCTACACCTTC.

This chain connects TRBV18 to TRBJ1-1; D is perhaps TRBD1 (6 bases). V lost 0 bases and J 5 bases, leaving 25 bases between the germline ends. CDR1 and CDR2 (germline): KGHSH, LQKENI. The CDR3 sequence is 19 residues long. CDR3 DNA: TGTGCCAGCTCACCACCGTCGGGGAGGGGGACCAAAAGGGTAACTGAAGCTTTCTTT. This sequence encodes CASSPPSGRGTKRVTEAFF.

This sequence joins TRBV9 and TRBJ2-1; 8 bases are a match to TRBD2. The junction had 2 bases not matched to a gene; V was cut back by 0 bases and J by 3 bases. The CDR3 spans 15 residues. In germline, CDR1 is SGDLS, CDR2 YYNGEE. The DNA for the CDR3 is TGTGCCAGCAGCGTAGGAGCGGGGGACTACAATGAGCAGTTCTTC. Amino acids: CASSVGAGDYNEQFF.

This sequence joins TRBV7-3 and TRBJ2-2, with TRBD2 identical over 14 bases. This CDR3 region has 15 residues. The J segment lost 6 bases and the V segment lost 5 bases, leaving 2 bases of the junction unmatched. Germline assignment: CDR1 SGHTA and CDR2 FQGTGA. CDR3 sequence: CASSTGLAGAGELFF. CDR3 nucleotides: TGTGCCAGCAGCACGGGACTAGCGGGAGCCGGGGAGCTGTTTTTT.

The CDR3 DNA reads as TGTGCCAGCAGCCCCCAGGGACAGCTTACTTTCCCCTATGGCTACACCTTC. Translating it yields CASSPQGQLTFPYGYTF. The rearrangement joins TRBV7-2 to TRBJ1-2, with 7 bases aligning to TRBD1. Germline loops: CDR1 SGHTA, CDR2 FQGNSA. This CDR3 is built from 17 residues. After removal of 5 bases from V and 4 bases from J, the junction contained 16 bases not matched to a gene.

This clone was seen just once. The chain combines TRBV29-1 with TRBJ1-5; a possible D gene is TRBD1 (6 bases). Trimming removed 4 bases from V and 3 bases from J, with 10 bases in between. The CDR3 contains 13 residues. Germline assignment: CDR1 SQVTM and CDR2 ANQGSEA. The DNA for the CDR3 is TGCAGCGTTGCGGACAGCATCAATCAGCCCCAGCATTTT. Its protein is CSVADSINQPQHF. The full variable domain, completed using reference TRBV29-1 and TRBJ1-5, is SAVISQKPSRDICQRGTSLTIQCQVDSQVTMMFWYRQQPGQSLTLIATANQGSEATYESGFVIDKFPISRPNLTFSTLTVSNMSPEDSSIYLCSVADSINQPQHFGDGTRLSIL.

The chain links TRBV6-5 to TRBJ1-2, with D unresolved. The ends were cut back, 6 bases at V and 4 bases at J, with 9 bases in the middle. The CDR3 spans 12 residues. Germline V CDR1 and CDR2: MNHEY, SVGAGI. Written as DNA, the CDR3 is TGTGCCAGCAGCTTAGGACTCTATGGCTACACCTTC. This codes for CASSLGLYGYTF.

This clone was detected a few times. The V and J genes are TRBV4-1 and TRBJ1-1, with D perhaps matching TRBD1 (5 bases). Germline V gene sequence: CDR1 MGHRA, CDR2 YSYEKL. CDR3 length equals 14 residues. V dropped 0 bases and J dropped 5 bases, with 10 bases sitting between them. CDR3: CASSQDGGGTEAFF. CDR3 DNA: TGCGCCAGCAGCCAAGATGGGGGGGGAACTGAAGCTTTCTTT.

V usage is TRBV7-5 and J usage is TRBJ1-5; TRBD1 reflects the table's D call only, with no check against the DNA. TRBV7-5 is deemed a pseudogene. This CDR3 is 14 amino acids long. The CDR3 DNA sequence: TGTGCCAGAAGCTTTCGGTGGTATACAGGGCCCCAGCATTTT. Residues: CARSFRWYTGPQHF.

This chain connects TRBV9 to TRBJ2-1, with D possibly being TRBD2 (5 bases). CDR1 is SGDLS and CDR2 is YYNGEE in the germline V gene. With 0 bases removed from V and 12 bases from J, the gap between germline ends came to 13 bases. This CDR3 region has 13 residues. The CDR3 loop reads CASSVDSAGVQFF. Here the CDR3 DNA reads TGTGCCAGCAGCGTAGATAGCGCTGGCGTGCAGTTCTTC.

The genes are TRBV19 and TRBJ2-3; 10 bases align to TRBD2. The V and J ends lost 6 bases and 0 bases, in that order; junction bases with no gene match: 3. Germline CDR1 and CDR2: LNHDA and SQIVND (reference sequence). CDR3 length: 15 residues. The CDR3 loop is CASRASGGSTDTQYF. The CDR3 nucleotides are TGTGCCAGTAGAGCTAGCGGGGGTAGCACAGATACGCAGTATTTT.